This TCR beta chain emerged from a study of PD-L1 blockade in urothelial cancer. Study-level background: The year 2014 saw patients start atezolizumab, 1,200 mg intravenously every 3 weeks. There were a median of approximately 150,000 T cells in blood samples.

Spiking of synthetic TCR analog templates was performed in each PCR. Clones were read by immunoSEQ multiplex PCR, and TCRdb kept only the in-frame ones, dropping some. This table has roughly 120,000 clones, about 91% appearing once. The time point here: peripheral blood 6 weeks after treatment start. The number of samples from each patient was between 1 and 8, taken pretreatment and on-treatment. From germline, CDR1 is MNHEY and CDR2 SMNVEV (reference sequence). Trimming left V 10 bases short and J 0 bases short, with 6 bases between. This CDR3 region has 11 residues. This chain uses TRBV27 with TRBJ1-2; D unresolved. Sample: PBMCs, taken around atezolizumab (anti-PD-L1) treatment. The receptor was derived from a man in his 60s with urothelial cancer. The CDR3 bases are TGTGCCACGGGAGCTAACTATGGCTACACCTTC. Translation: CATGANYGYTF.